This TCR beta chain was observed in a study of blood T cell repertoires in COVID-19. Background on the study: Acute and convalescent COVID-19 samples came from the United States, Italy and Spain.

The V end lost 2 bases, the J end lost 9 bases, and 23 bases lay between the germline ends. Per the germline V gene, CDR1 is GTSNPN and CDR2 is SVGIG (reference sequence). The CDR3 has 17 residues. As handled by the study authors: Amplified reference gene primers provided the basis for estimating nucleated cell counts. Profiled with immunoSEQ multiplex PCR; TCRdb holds only in-frame clones, not every one. D and trimming come from the DNA, and the V and J calls and clone size come from that table. The sample records about 270,000 clones, roughly 88% being singletons. Assignment of participants to cohorts was predicated upon participant-reported clinical history.

Sequencing used PBMCs or T cells enriched from blood (not recorded which). The V and J genes are TRBV30 and TRBJ1-6; D not certain. The source of this sequence is a woman in her twenties or thirties who had recovered from COVID-19. Here the CDR3 DNA reads TGTGCCTGGAGTTGGGGTGTTGTCTCGGGAGGTCGTTCACCCCTCCACTTT. It codes for CAWSWGVVSGGRSPLHF.